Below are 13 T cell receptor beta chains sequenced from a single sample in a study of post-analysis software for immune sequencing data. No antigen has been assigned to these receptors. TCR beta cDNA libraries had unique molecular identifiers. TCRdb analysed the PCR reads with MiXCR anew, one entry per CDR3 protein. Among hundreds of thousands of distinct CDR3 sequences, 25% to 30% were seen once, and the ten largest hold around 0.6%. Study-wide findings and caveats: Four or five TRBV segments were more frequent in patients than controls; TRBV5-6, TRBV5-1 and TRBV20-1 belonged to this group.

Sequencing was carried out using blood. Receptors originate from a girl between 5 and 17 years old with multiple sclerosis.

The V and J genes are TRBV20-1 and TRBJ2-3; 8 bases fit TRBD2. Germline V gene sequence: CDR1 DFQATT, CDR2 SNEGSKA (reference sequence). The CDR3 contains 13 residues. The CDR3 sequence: CSTREAYTDTQYF. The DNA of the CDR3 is TGCAGCACGCGGGAGGCCTACACAGATACGCAGTATTTT.

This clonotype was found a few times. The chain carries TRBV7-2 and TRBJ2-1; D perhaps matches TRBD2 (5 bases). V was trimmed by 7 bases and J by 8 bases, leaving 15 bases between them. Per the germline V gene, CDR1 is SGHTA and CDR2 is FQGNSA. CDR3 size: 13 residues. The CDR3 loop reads CASTINLADEQFF. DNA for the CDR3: TGTGCCAGCACCATTAATCTAGCCGATGAGCAGTTCTTC.

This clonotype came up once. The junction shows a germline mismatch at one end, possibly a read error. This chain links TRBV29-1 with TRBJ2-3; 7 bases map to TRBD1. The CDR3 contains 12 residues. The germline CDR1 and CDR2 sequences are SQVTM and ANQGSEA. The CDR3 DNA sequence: TGCAGCGTTCGACAGGGCACAGATATGCAGTATTTT. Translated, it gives CSVRQGTDMQYF.

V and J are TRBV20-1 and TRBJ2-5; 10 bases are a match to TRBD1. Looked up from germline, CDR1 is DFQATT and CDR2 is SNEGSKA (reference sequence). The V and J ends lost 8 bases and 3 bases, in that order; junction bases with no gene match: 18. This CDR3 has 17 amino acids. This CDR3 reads CSLQGGGWDRGKETQYF. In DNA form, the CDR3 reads TGCAGTCTACAAGGAGGGGGATGGGACAGGGGAAAAGAGACCCAGTACTTC.

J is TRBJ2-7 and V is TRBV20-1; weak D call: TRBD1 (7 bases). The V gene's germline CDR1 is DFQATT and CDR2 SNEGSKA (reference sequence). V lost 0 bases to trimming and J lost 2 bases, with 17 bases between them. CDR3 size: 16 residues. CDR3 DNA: TGCAGTGCTAGAGATTCGGGGGACAGACTTCCCTACGAGCAGTACTTC. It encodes CSARDSGDRLPYEQYF.

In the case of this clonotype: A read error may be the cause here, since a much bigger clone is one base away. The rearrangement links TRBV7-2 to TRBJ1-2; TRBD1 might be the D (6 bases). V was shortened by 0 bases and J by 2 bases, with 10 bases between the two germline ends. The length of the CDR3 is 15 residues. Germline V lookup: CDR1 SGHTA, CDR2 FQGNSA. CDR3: CASSLAGQTNYGYTF. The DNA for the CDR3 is TGTGCCAGCAGCTTAGCTGGACAGACAAACTATGGCTACACCTTC.

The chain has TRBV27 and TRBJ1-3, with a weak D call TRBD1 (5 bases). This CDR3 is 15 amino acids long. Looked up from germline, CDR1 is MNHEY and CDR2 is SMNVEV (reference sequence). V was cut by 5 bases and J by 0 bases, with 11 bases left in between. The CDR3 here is CASSPRDGSGNTIYF. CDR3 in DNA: TGTGCCAGCAGTCCGCGGGACGGCTCTGGAAACACCATATATTTT.

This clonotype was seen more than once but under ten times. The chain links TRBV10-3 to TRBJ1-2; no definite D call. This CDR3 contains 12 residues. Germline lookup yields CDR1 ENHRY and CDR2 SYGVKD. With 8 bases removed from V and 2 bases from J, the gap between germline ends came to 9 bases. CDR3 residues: CAIHSVNYGYTF. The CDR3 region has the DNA TGTGCCATCCATTCGGTGAACTATGGCTACACCTTC.

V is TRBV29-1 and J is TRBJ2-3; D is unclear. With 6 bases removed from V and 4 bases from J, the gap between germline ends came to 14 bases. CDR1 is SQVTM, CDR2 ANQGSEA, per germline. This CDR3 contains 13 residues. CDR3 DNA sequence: TGCAGCGTGGCTCCGGGTCCGCCAGATACGCAGTATTTT. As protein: CSVAPGPPDTQYF.

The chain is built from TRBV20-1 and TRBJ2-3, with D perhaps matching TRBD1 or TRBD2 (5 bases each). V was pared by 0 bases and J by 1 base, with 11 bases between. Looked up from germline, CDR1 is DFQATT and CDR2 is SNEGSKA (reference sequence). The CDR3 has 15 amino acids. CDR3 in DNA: TGCAGTGCTAGAGATATAGGGGACGGCACAGATACGCAGTATTTT. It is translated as CSARDIGDGTDTQYF.

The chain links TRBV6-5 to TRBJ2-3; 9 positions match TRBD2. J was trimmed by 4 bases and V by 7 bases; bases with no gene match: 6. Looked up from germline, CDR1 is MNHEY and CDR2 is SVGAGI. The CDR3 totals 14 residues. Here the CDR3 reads CASTTSGDSDTQYF. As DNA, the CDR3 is TGTGCCAGCACGACTAGCGGAGATTCAGATACGCAGTATTTT.

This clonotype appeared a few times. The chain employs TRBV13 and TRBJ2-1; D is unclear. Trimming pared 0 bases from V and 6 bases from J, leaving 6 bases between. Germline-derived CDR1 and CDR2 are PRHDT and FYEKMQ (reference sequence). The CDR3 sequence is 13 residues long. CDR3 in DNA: TGTGCCAGCAGCTTAGGTGACGCCAATGAGCAGTTCTTC. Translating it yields CASSLGDANEQFF.

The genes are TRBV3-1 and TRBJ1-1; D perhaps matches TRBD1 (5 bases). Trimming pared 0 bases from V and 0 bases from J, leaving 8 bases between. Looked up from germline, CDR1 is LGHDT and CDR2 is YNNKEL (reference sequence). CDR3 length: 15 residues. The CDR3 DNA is TGTGCCAGCAGCCAAGAATGGGGGTTGAACACTGAAGCTTTCTTT. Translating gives CASSQEWGLNTEAFF.